This TCR beta chain was recorded in a study of T cell clones after liver transplantation. Study-level background: Post-transplant blood was tracked for graft-donor-reactive T cell clones identified in a pre-transplant mixed lymphocyte reaction. Three of eight recipients were HCV-positive; others had non-autoimmune, non-viral indications. Samples came pre-transplant, pre-randomization before withdrawal, and post-randomization after withdrawal ended.

The CDR3 extends over 18 amino acids. Germline V lookup: CDR1 SGHRS, CDR2 YFSETQ. The V and J ends lost 1 base and 5 bases, in that order; junction bases with no gene match: 13. Profiling relied on immunoSEQ multiplex PCR, and the TCRdb table lists in-frame clones only, not all of them. The sample lists approximately 75,000 clones; 75% to 85% were seen once. In regard to this clone: Its antigen is currently unknown.

Study conclusions and caveats: A significant post-transplant drop in circulating graft-donor-reactive CD4 TCRbeta sequences occurred in most of the 8 subjects.

The sample was CD4+ T cells from blood, taken 12 months after liver transplant. The chain employs TRBV5-1 and TRBJ2-1; 9 positions agree with TRBD2. The TCR comes from a human patient who received a liver transplant. Some of the T cells might come from the graft donor. The CDR3 bases are TGCGCCAGCAGCTTGTTAGCGGGAGTGATCGCAGACAACAATGAGCAGTTCTTC. Protein: CASSLLAGVIADNNEQFF.